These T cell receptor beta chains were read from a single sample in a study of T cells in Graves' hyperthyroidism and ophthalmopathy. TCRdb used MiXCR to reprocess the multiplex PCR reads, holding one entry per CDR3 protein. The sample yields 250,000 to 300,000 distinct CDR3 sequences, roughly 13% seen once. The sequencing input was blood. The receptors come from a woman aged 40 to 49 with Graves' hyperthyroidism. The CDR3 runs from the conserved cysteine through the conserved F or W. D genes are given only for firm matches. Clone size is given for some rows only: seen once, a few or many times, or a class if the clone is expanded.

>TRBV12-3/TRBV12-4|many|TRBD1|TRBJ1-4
TGTGCCAGCAGCCCCTCTGGACAGGGAGGTGAAAAACTGTTTTTT
CASSPSGQGGEKLFF
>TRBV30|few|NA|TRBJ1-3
TGTGCCTGGAAAGTGGCTGGCCTTTCCCCTGGAAACACCATATATTTT
CAWKVAGLSPGNTIYF
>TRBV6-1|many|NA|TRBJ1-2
TGTGCCACCCACGGGGGCTACACCTTC
CATHGGYTF
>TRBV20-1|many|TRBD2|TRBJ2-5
TGCAGTGCTCCGGGTAGCGGGGGTGGCCAGTACTTC
CSAPGSGGGQYF
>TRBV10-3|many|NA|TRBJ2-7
TGTGCCATCAGAGGTCAGAGCTCCTACGAGCAGTACTTC
CAIRGQSSYEQYF
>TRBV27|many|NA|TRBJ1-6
TGTGCCAGCAGTTATTGGGTTGGTTCACCCCTCCACTTT
CASSYWVGSPLHF
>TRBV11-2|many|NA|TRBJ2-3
TGTGCCAGCAGCTTATACACTAGCAGGGAACCAGATACGCAGTATTTT
CASSLYTSREPDTQYF
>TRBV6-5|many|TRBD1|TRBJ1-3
TGTGCCAGCAGTTACTCCCCCGCGGGACAGGTTAGCTCAGGAAACACCATATATTTT
CASSYSPAGQVSSGNTIYF
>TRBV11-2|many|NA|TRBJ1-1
TGTGCCAGCAGCTTCCCCGGGGGCGAGGCTTTCTTT
CASSFPGGEAFF
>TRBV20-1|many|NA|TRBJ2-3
TGCAGTGCTAGAGGTGGGCCCCATGGTACGCAGTATTTT
CSARGGPHGTQYF
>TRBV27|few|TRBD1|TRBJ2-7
TGTGCCAGCAGTTTGGACAGGGGAGGAAGTCGTGAGCAGTACTTC
CASSLDRGGSREQYF
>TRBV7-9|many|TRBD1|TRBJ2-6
TGTGCCAGCAGCCCCCACCCGGGACAGGGGGCCTCTGGGGCCAACGTCCTGACTTTC
CASSPHPGQGASGANVLTF
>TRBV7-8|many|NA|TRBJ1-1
TGTGCCAGCAGCCGAGACGAAATGCGCACTGAAGCTTTCTTT
CASSRDEMRTEAFF
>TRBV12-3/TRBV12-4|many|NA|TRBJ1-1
TGTGCCAGCAGTGTCCTTGGGTTCTCCTTGGGGGGACGGAACACTGAAGCTTTCTTT
CASSVLGFSLGGRNTEAFF
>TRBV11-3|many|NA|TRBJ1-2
TGTGCCAGCAGCCCCTCCCAAAACTATGGCTACACCTTC
CASSPSQNYGYTF
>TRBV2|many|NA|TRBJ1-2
TGTGCCAGCACGGTCTCGACCTATGGCTACACCTTC
CASTVSTYGYTF
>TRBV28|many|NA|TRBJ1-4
TGTGCCAGCAGTTTTGTAACAGGAGGGGCCCTAAATGAAAAACTGTTTTTT
CASSFVTGGALNEKLFF
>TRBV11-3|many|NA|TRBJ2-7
TGTGCCAGTCGGGACTACGAGCAGTACTTC
CASRDYEQYF
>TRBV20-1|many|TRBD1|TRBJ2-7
TGCAGTGCTAGAGGGTGGGACAGGCAGTACGAGCAGTACTTC
CSARGWDRQYEQYF
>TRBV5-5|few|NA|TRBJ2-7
TGTGCCAGCAGCTACGGTGCGGGGGCGCACTACGAGCAGTACTTC
CASSYGAGAHYEQYF
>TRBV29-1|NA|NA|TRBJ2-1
TGCAGCGTTAGGGGGATTCAAACATACTCCTACAATGAGCAGTTCTTC
CSVRGIQTYSYNEQFF
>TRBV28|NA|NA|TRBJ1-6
TGTGCCAGCAGGTGGGCCGGGGCGAGCTCCTATAATTCACCCCTCCACTTT
CASRWAGASSYNSPLHF
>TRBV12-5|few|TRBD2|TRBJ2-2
TGTGCTAGTAGCTGGGGGGGGAACACCGGGGAGCTGTTTTTT
CASSWGGNTGELFF